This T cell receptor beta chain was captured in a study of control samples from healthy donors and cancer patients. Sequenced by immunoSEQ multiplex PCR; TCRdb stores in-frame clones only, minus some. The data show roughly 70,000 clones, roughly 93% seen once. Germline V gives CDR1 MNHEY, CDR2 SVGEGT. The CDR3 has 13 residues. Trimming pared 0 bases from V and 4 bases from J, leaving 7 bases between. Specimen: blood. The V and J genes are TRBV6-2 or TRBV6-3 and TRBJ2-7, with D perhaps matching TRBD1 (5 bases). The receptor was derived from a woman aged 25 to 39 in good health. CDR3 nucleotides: TGTGCCAGCAGTTACTCGGGGCGGTACGAGCAGTACTTC. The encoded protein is CASSYSGRYEQYF.